Below, 3 T cell receptor beta chains from the same sample are listed, as sequenced in a study of T cells in Graves' hyperthyroidism and ophthalmopathy. TCR beta CDR3 region amplification was performed from RNA transcripts. HTBI primers were employed in a first-round RT-PCR of the TCR CDR3. Via MiXCR, TCRdb re-called the multiplex PCR reads, giving one row per CDR3 protein. The sample lists fewer than 400,000 distinct CDR3 sequences, over 11% occurring once. The specimen sequenced was blood. The receptor source for this set is a man aged 50 to 60 with Graves' ophthalmopathy.

Only a few counts were recorded for this clonotype. With a much larger clone just one base away, this may be a read error. V and J are TRBV29-1 and TRBJ2-7; 7 bases are shared with TRBD2. The CDR3 length is 14 residues. The germline CDR1 and CDR2 sequences are SQVTM and ANQGSEA. V lost 6 bases, J lost 0 bases, and 8 bases stayed unmatched. The CDR3 nucleotides are TGCAGCGTACGAATAGCGGGCAGCTCCTACGAGCAGTACTTC. The encoded protein is CSVRIAGSSYEQYF.

Comments on this clonotype: Its ends do not fully match the called genes, so a read error is possible. This CDR3 reads CIASSLAARTDTQYF. DNA for the CDR3: TGCATTGCTAGCTCTCTAGCGGCGCGCACAGATACGCAGTATTTT. The genes are TRBV20-1 and TRBJ2-3; 7 positions agree with TRBD2. The germline V gene has CDR1 DFQATT and CDR2 SNEGSKA (reference sequence). The CDR3 runs to 15 residues.

This clonotype was observed many times. The rearrangement links TRBV27 to TRBJ2-5, with a possible D match to TRBD2 (6 bases). Germline V gene sequence: CDR1 MNHEY, CDR2 SMNVEV (reference sequence). V lost 6 bases and J 4 bases, leaving 15 bases between the germline ends. This CDR3 is 14 amino acids long. CDR3 sequence reads: CASRTVGGRETQYF. In DNA form, the CDR3 reads TGTGCCAGCAGAACTGTCGGAGGGCGAGAGACCCAGTACTTC.